These 27 T cell receptor beta chains originate from one sample sequenced in a study of beta chain features in type 1 diabetes. Their antigens remain unidentified. Reverse transcription of all isolated RNA meant that expressed TCRB transcripts were sequenced. The repertoire was sequenced with immunoSEQ multiplex PCR; TCRdb's copy has only in-frame clones and lacks some. The sample carries 150,000 to 200,000 clones, almost 65% recorded once. Study results and limitations: Shorter TCRB CDR3s, moderately but significantly so, were found in Type 1 diabetes patients in all four CD4+ subsets.

Sequencing was carried out using naive CD4+ T cells from blood. These receptors were collected from a man aged 25 to 40 with type 1 diabetes.

The chain carries TRBV28 and TRBJ2-6; D is possibly TRBD2 (5 bases). This CDR3 is 13 amino acids long. The V and J ends lost 6 bases and 3 bases respectively, with 6 bases between them. Germline V gene data show CDR1 as MDHEN and CDR2 as SYDVKM. The CDR3 DNA is TGTGCCAGCAGGAGGGTTGGGGCCAACGTCCTGACTTTC. Protein: CASRRVGANVLTF. Supplemented by reference TRBV28 and TRBJ2-6, the full variable domain reads DVKVTQSSRYLVKRTGEKVFLECVQDMDHENMFWYRQDPGLGLRLIYFSYDVKMKEKGDIPEGYSVSREKKERFSLILESASTNQTSMYLCASRRVGANVLTFGAGSRLTVL.

This rearrangement joins TRBV6-5 to TRBJ1-1; D call uncertain. The CDR3 sequence is 16 residues long. The V gene lost 0 bases and the J gene lost 4 bases, with 15 bases spanning the gap. The germline CDR1 and CDR2 sequences are MNHEY and SVGAGI. CDR3 coding DNA: TGTGCCAGCAGTTACTCTGCGTTACGACACCTCACTGAAGCTTTCTTT. This translates into CASSYSALRHLTEAFF.

This clone was seen only once. The V and J genes are TRBV7-9 and TRBJ2-1; maybe TRBD2 (8 bases). This CDR3 is built from 15 residues. The germline V gene encodes CDR1 SEHNR and CDR2 FQNEAQ (reference sequence). V lost 6 bases, J lost 0 bases, and 12 bases lay in between. The CDR3 loop is CASRTGTSSYNEQFF. The CDR3 DNA reads as TGTGCCAGCAGGACAGGGACTAGCTCCTACAATGAGCAGTTCTTC.

The chain combines TRBV30 with TRBJ2-3; 9 bases agree with TRBD2. Trimming removed 0 bases from V and 2 bases from J; junction bases left unmatched: 9. This CDR3 is 17 amino acids long. CDR1 and CDR2 (germline): GTSNPN, SVGIG (reference sequence). This chain's CDR3 is CAWSVLRTSVTTDTQYF. The DNA for the CDR3 is TGTGCCTGGAGTGTACTACGGACTAGCGTTACCACAGATACGCAGTATTTT. The whole variable domain, remainder taken from reference TRBV30 and TRBJ2-3, is SQTIHQWPATLVQPVGSPLSLECTVEGTSNPNLYWYRQAAGRGLQLLFYSVGIGQISSEVPQNLSASRPQDRQFILSSKKLLLSDSGFYLCAWSVLRTSVTTDTQYFGPGTRLTVL.

The chain carries TRBV14 and TRBJ2-1, with 12 nucleotides matching TRBD2. The CDR3 is 17 amino acids. Germline V CDR1 and CDR2: SGHDN, FVKESK. V lost 0 bases to trimming and J lost 7 bases; unmatched junction nucleotides: 7. CDR3 amino acids: CASSQDLGLAGYNEQFF. The DNA for the CDR3 is TGTGCCAGCAGCCAAGATCTCGGACTAGCGGGGTATAATGAGCAGTTCTTC.

The chain is built from TRBV25-1 and TRBJ1-6, with 8 bases matching TRBD1. In germline, CDR1 is MGHDK, CDR2 SYGVNS. The V and J ends lost 6 bases and 9 bases, in that order; junction bases with no gene match: 4. The CDR3 consists of 13 residues. CDR3 in DNA: TGTGCCAGCAGCGGACAGGGAAGTTCACCCCTCCACTTT. Protein: CASSGQGSSPLHF.

The chain employs TRBV2 and TRBJ2-1; D is uncertain. With 4 bases removed from V and 5 bases from J, the gap between germline ends came to 9 bases. Germline CDR1 reads SNHLY; CDR2 reads FYNNEI. The CDR3 is 13 amino acids. CDR3 DNA sequence: TGTGCCAGCAGTGTAGGCAGTAACAATGAGCAGTTCTTC. This translates into CASSVGSNNEQFF.

V gene TRBV11-2 combines with J gene TRBJ2-1; TRBD1 aligns across 8 bases. CDR1 SGHAT and CDR2 FQNNGV come from the germline V gene. The CDR3 covers 14 residues. V lost 7 bases, J lost 4 bases, and 6 bases stayed unmatched. The CDR3 sequence: CASIPGQEYNEQFF. CDR3 nucleotide sequence: TGTGCCAGCATCCCGGGACAGGAGTACAATGAGCAGTTCTTC.

This clone was found once. The chain joins TRBV30 to TRBJ1-4; 7 bases fit TRBD1. V shed 7 bases, J shed 0 bases, and the junction held 8 bases outside the gene matches. Per germline, CDR1 GTSNPN and CDR2 SVGIG (reference sequence). This CDR3 region has 15 residues. This chain's CDR3 is CAYRQGPATNEKLFF. CDR3 DNA sequence: TGTGCCTACCGACAGGGCCCTGCAACTAATGAAAAACTGTTTTTT. The full variable domain, with the rest looked up from reference TRBV30 and TRBJ1-4, is SQTIHQWPATLVQPVGSPLSLECTVEGTSNPNLYWYRQAAGRGLQLLFYSVGIGQISSEVPQNLSASRPQDRQFILSSKKLLLSDSGFYLCAYRQGPATNEKLFFGSGTQLSVL.

This clone was observed a handful of times. The V gene is TRBV14, the J gene TRBJ1-6; no firm D call. This CDR3 region has 13 residues. Germline V CDR1 and CDR2: SGHDN, FVKESK. V lost 0 bases and J 10 bases, leaving 7 bases between the germline ends. CDR3 sequence reads: CASSQDRGSPLHF. As DNA, the CDR3 is TGTGCCAGCAGCCAAGATCGAGGGTCACCCCTCCACTTT.

This sequence joins TRBV27 and TRBJ2-3, with D unclear. The V and J ends lost 6 bases and 1 base respectively, with 14 bases between them. This CDR3 is 15 amino acids long. CDR1 is MNHEY, CDR2 SMNVEV, per germline (reference sequence). CDR3: CASSSEMSGTDTQYF. The CDR3 region has the DNA TGTGCCAGCAGCTCCGAGATGAGCGGCACAGATACGCAGTATTTT.

The V gene is TRBV7-9, the J gene TRBJ2-7, with 9 bases that match TRBD1. The germline V gene has CDR1 SEHNR and CDR2 FQNEAQ (reference sequence). CDR3 size: 15 residues. V dropped 5 bases and J dropped 1; count of bases not matched to a gene: 6. The CDR3 is CASSIQTGGSYEQYF. The CDR3 DNA sequence: TGTGCCAGCAGCATTCAGACAGGGGGATCCTACGAGCAGTACTTC.

The gene calls are TRBV6-5 and TRBJ2-5; D is ambiguous. The V gene's germline CDR1 is MNHEY and CDR2 SVGAGI. This CDR3 region has 14 residues. V lost 4 bases to trimming and J lost 0 bases, with 9 bases between them. CDR3 sequence (DNA): TGTGCCAGCAGTTTCGTATCGGACCAAGAGACCCAGTACTTC. Protein: CASSFVSDQETQYF.

This chain connects TRBV30 to TRBJ2-7, with 7 bases identical to TRBD1. The CDR3 consists of 14 residues. Germline assignment: CDR1 GTSNPN and CDR2 SVGIG (reference sequence). V dropped 4 bases and J dropped 6; count of bases not matched to a gene: 12. The CDR3: CAWIPGQRSSEQYF. CDR3 sequence (DNA): TGTGCCTGGATCCCGGGACAGAGGAGCTCCGAGCAGTACTTC.

The chain is built from TRBV5-1 and TRBJ2-1; a possible D gene is TRBD1 (5 bases). Germline V gene lookup returns CDR1 SGHRS and CDR2 YFSETQ. The CDR3 is 13 amino acids. Trimming took 6 bases from V and 9 from J, leaving 16 bases between them. The CDR3 bases are TGCGCCAGCAATGACAGCCCGCAGGGTGAGCAGTTCTTC. As protein: CASNDSPQGEQFF.

The chain recombines TRBV30 with TRBJ2-7, with D possibly TRBD2 on 6 matching bases. The germline gives CDR1 GTSNPN, CDR2 SVGIG (reference sequence). This CDR3 region has 13 residues. The ends were cut back, 2 bases at V and 1 base at J, with 9 bases in the middle. The CDR3 loop is CAWSRTKSYEQYF. DNA for the CDR3: TGTGCCTGGAGTAGGACTAAATCCTACGAGCAGTACTTC.

The gene calls are TRBV10-1 and TRBJ2-5, with 7 bases aligning to TRBD1. There are 14 residues in the CDR3. Germline CDR1 is WNHNN and CDR2 is SYGVQD (reference sequence). V gave up 4 bases and J gave up 2 bases; unmatched junction bases: 4. CDR3 coding DNA: TGCGCCAGCAGTGGGGACAGTGAACAAGAGACCCAGTACTTC. It codes for CASSGDSEQETQYF.

The chain couples TRBV29-1 to TRBJ2-3; 10 bases are a match to TRBD2. Germline CDR1 reads SQVTM; CDR2 reads ANQGSEA. This CDR3 region has 15 residues. Trimming cost V 4 bases and J 4 bases; bases outside gene matches: 8. The CDR3 region has the DNA TGCAGCGTTGGTATCGGGACTAGCGTTTCAGATACGCAGTATTTT. It specifies CSVGIGTSVSDTQYF.

The chain recombines TRBV10-3 with TRBJ2-5; 8 nucleotides align to TRBD1. V shed 3 bases, J shed 3 bases, and the junction held 9 bases outside the gene matches. CDR1 and CDR2 (germline): ENHRY, SYGVKD. This CDR3 has 16 residues. CDR3 sequence: CAISEPDLDREETQYF. DNA of the CDR3: TGTGCCATCAGTGAACCAGACCTGGACAGGGAAGAGACCCAGTACTTC.

The rearrangement uses TRBV7-9 and TRBJ1-1; maybe TRBD1 (5 bases). The CDR3 spans 12 residues. CDR1 is SEHNR and CDR2 is FQNEAQ in the germline V gene (reference sequence). CDR3 coding DNA: TGTGCAGAAGGAGATGGGGCAGCGGTAGCTTTCTTT. Protein product: CAEGDGAAVAFF.

This chain uses TRBV4-3 with TRBJ1-6, with 9 bases aligning to TRBD1. CDR3 length: 15 amino acids. CDR1 is LGHNA, CDR2 YSLEER, per germline. The V segment lost 4 bases and the J segment 7 bases; nucleotides outside the gene matches: 5. DNA for the CDR3: TGCGCCAGCAGCCCAGATGGGACAGGGAATTCACCCCTCCACTTT. This translates into CASSPDGTGNSPLHF.

The V call is TRBV29-1, the J call TRBJ2-3, with no clear D. Germline CDR1 is SQVTM and CDR2 is ANQGSEA. V was cut by 3 bases and J by 0 bases, with 10 bases left in between. This CDR3 has 14 amino acids. The CDR3 protein is CSVEAVFSTDTQYF. CDR3 nucleotides: TGCAGCGTTGAGGCGGTGTTTAGCACAGATACGCAGTATTTT.

This chain joins TRBV25-1 and TRBJ2-3; D perhaps matches TRBD2 (6 bases). Trimming left V 1 base short and J 4 bases short, with 18 bases between. The germline V gene encodes CDR1 MGHDK and CDR2 SYGVNS. The CDR3 runs 17 residues. This chain's CDR3 is CASSEFQSGDLPDTQYF. The DNA of the CDR3 is TGTGCCAGCAGTGAATTTCAGTCGGGGGACCTCCCAGATACGCAGTATTTT.

The chain has TRBV2 and TRBJ2-1, with unresolved D. Trimming removed 4 bases from V and 8 bases from J, with 6 bases in between. Germline V gene sequence: CDR1 SNHLY, CDR2 FYNNEI. The CDR3 sequence is 11 residues long. This CDR3 is CASSATYEQFF. The CDR3 region has the DNA TGTGCCAGCAGTGCTACGTATGAGCAGTTCTTC.

This rearrangement joins TRBV2 to TRBJ2-7; tentative D call: TRBD2 (5 bases). Trimming removed 11 bases from V and 0 bases from J, with 8 bases in between. The CDR3 length is 11 residues. Germline V CDR1 and CDR2: SNHLY, FYNNEI. CDR3 residues: CAVGSSYEQYF. The CDR3 DNA is TGTGCCGTGGGGAGCTCCTACGAGCAGTACTTC.

A word on this clone: Other DNA sequences within the sample encode an identical CDR3. CDR3: CASSRESYEQYF. CDR3 DNA sequence: TGTGCCAGCAGCCGGGAATCCTACGAGCAGTACTTC. The chain combines TRBV14 with TRBJ2-7, with D uncertain. The CDR3 is 12 amino acids. Trimming took off 4 bases at V and 1 base at J, with 5 bases between the two ends. Germline CDR1 and CDR2: SGHDN and FVKESK.

The rearrangement joins TRBV9 to TRBJ2-7, with TRBD1 as a possible D gene (5 bases). Trimming shortened V by 4 bases and J by 0 bases, and 14 bases separated the two germline ends. The CDR3 is made up of 15 amino acids. Germline V CDR1 and CDR2: SGDLS, YYNGEE. Here the CDR3 reads CASSPTGSISYEQYF. The CDR3 coding sequence is TGTGCCAGCAGCCCCACAGGATCAATCTCCTACGAGCAGTACTTC. Looking up the rest from reference TRBV9 and TRBJ2-7 gives the full variable domain: DSGVTQTPKHLITATGQRVTLRCSPRSGDLSVYWYQQSLDQGLQFLIQYYNGEERAKGNILERFSAQQFPDLHSELNLSSLELGDSALYFCASSPTGSISYEQYFGPGTRLTVT.